These T cell receptor beta chains were read from a single sample in a study of CD8+ T cells in alopecia areata. Method: immunoSEQ multiplex PCR; TCRdb's copy keeps in-frame clones and lacks some. The data show roughly 150,000 clones, 50% to 60% seen once. The sequencing sample was made of CD4+ T cells sorted from blood. The receptors were gathered from a human donor in good health. The CDR3 runs from the conserved cysteine through the conserved F or W. Each record gives: V gene, D gene, J gene, clone size, CDR3 protein, CDR3 DNA. The D gene is left open where the match is weak. Only some rows state a clone size, as once, few, many or a class for expanded clones.

TRBV7-6	-	TRBJ2-2	-	CASSFAAGELFF	TGTGCCAGCAGTTTCGCCGCCGGGGAGCTGTTTTTT
TRBV29-1	-	TRBJ2-5	-	CSVVGPAVFQETQYF	TGCAGCGTCGTAGGTCCAGCGGTATTCCAAGAGACCCAGTACTTC
TRBV11-2	TRBD2	TRBJ2-5	-	CASSLRLAGQETQYF	TGTGCCAGCAGCTTAAGGCTAGCGGGACAAGAGACCCAGTACTTC
TRBV5-1	TRBD2	TRBJ2-1	-	CASSAIIAGVNNEQFF	TGCGCCAGCAGCGCCATTATAGCGGGTGTCAACAATGAGCAGTTCTTC
TRBV6-5	-	TRBJ1-3	-	CASRTGSGNTIYF	TGTGCCAGCAGGACAGGTTCTGGAAACACCATATATTTT
TRBV30	-	TRBJ1-2	-	CAWGSRGYTF	TGTGCCTGGGGGTCTAGAGGCTACACCTTC
TRBV19	-	TRBJ2-1	few	CASKSTNNEQFF	TGTGCCTCGAAATCGACGAACAATGAGCAGTTCTTC
TRBV29-1	-	TRBJ2-5	-	CSVVWYRGETQYF	TGCAGCGTTGTGTGGTACAGAGGGGAGACCCAGTACTTC
TRBV6-1	TRBD1	TRBJ1-5	-	CASSGQGAGGKGMSQHF	TGTGCCAGCAGTGGCCAGGGGGCAGGGGGAAAGGGGATGTCCCAGCATTTT
TRBV7-9	-	TRBJ2-7	-	CASSSRDEQYF	TGTGCCAGCAGCTCAAGGGACGAGCAGTACTTC
TRBV30	TRBD1	TRBJ1-1	-	CAWRDRGDTEAFF	TGTGCCTGGAGGGACAGGGGTGACACTGAAGCTTTCTTT
TRBV29-1	-	TRBJ2-2	few	CSVSGTGELFF	TGCAGCGTTAGCGGCACCGGGGAGCTGTTTTTT
TRBV15	-	TRBJ2-7	-	CATSRDEPPEQYF	TGTGCCACCAGCAGAGATGAGCCGCCCGAGCAGTACTTC
TRBV10-3	TRBD2	TRBJ2-7	-	CAISLRLAGSYEQYF	TGTGCCATCAGTTTAAGGCTAGCGGGTTCCTACGAGCAGTACTTC
TRBV10-2	TRBD1	TRBJ2-7	few	CASSESWRTGFRYEQYF	TGCGCCAGCAGTGAGTCTTGGAGGACAGGGTTTCGCTACGAGCAGTACTTC
TRBV9	TRBD1	TRBJ1-2	-	CASSVTGEAYGYTF	TGTGCCAGCAGCGTCACAGGGGAAGCCTATGGCTACACCTTC
TRBV30	-	TRBJ2-4	-	CAWRRGNIQYF	TGTGCCTGGAGGAGGGGCAACATTCAGTACTTC
TRBV6-6	-	TRBJ1-1	-	CASSYSGTFIEAFF	TGTGCCAGCAGTTACTCGGGTACATTTATTGAAGCTTTCTTT
TRBV2	TRBD1	TRBJ2-7	few	CASRITGGSYEQYF	TGTGCCAGCAGGATTACAGGGGGGAGTTACGAGCAGTACTTC
TRBV2	TRBD2	TRBJ2-1	-	CASSESALAGGNEQFF	TGTGCCAGCAGTGAATCGGCCCTAGCGGGAGGTAATGAGCAGTTCTTC